This TCR beta chain was documented in a study of OX40 agonist ivuxolimab in advanced cancers. Only in-frame clones appear in the TCRdb table, and some are missing; sequencing was by immunoSEQ multiplex PCR. Altogether 90,000 to 100,000 clones are present, about 96% being singletons, with the ten largest covering around 2%. Trimming took 0 bases from V and 4 from J, leaving 4 bases between them. CDR3 length equals 13 residues. Germline V CDR1 and CDR2: MNHEY, SMNVEV (reference sequence). This chain links TRBV27 with TRBJ1-3; D not resolved. The source of this sequence is an adult with an advanced solid tumor such as melanoma, head and neck, liver or kidney cancer. The material sequenced was CD4+ or CD8+ T cells sorted from blood, taken in a trial of the OX40 agonist ivuxolimab. The DNA of the CDR3 is TGTGCCAGCAGTTTATCGAAGGGAAACACCATATATTTT. Residues: CASSLSKGNTIYF.